This T cell receptor beta chain stems from a study of blood T cell repertoires in COVID-19. Study as a whole: COVID-19 samples from acute and convalescent phases originated in the United States, Italy and Spain. Sources were T cells, B-cell-depleted T cells, or PBMCs; the material itself was cDNA or gDNA.

Authors' data handling: Nucleated cell counts were estimated from reference gene primer amplification. Assay: immunoSEQ multiplex PCR; the TCRdb copy retains only in-frame clones and omits some. V and J calls and clone size come straight from that table; D and trimming were deduced from the DNA. The sample has 73,000 or so clones; roughly 84% are singletons. Sequenced sample: peripheral blood. The clonotype comes from a woman in her sixties or seventies with acute or convalescent COVID-19.

The CDR3 region is CASSMGLTPEAFF. As DNA, the CDR3 is TGTGCCAGTAGTATGGGACTCACACCTGAAGCTTTCTTT. J is TRBJ1-1 and V is TRBV19; possibly TRBD1 for D (5 bases). V lost 3 bases to trimming and J lost 6 bases, with 11 bases between them. CDR3 length equals 13 residues. In germline, CDR1 is LNHDA, CDR2 SQIVND (reference sequence).